These 12 T cell receptor beta chains share one sample of origin, sequenced in a study of cytotoxic CD8 clonotypes in ibrutinib-treated CLL. TCRdb's table, derived via immunoSEQ multiplex PCR, lists solely in-frame clones and lacks some. There are about 150,000 clones in the sample; around three quarters occur only once, and around 13% lies in the top ten. The sequences come from PBMCs, collected after 12 months of ibrutinib treatment. The receptors here all came from a human donor with chronic lymphocytic leukemia.

A few counts support this clone. The chain is built from TRBV6-5 and TRBJ1-2; D unclear. The CDR3 extends over 14 amino acids. The V and J ends lost 5 bases and 1 base respectively, with 11 bases between them. CDR1 MNHEY and CDR2 SVGAGI come from the germline V gene. The CDR3 spells CASSLHRGNYGYTF. Here the CDR3 DNA reads TGTGCCAGCAGTCTCCACCGGGGTAACTATGGCTACACCTTC.

V is TRBV15 and J is TRBJ2-1, with 7 bases that match TRBD2. Germline values: CDR1 LNHNV, CDR2 YYDKDF (reference sequence). V was pared by 8 bases and J by 8 bases, with 15 bases of the junction left unmatched. The CDR3 runs to 15 residues. CDR3 sequence: CATDIIRGSYDEQFF. In DNA, the CDR3 is TGTGCCACCGATATAATTCGCGGGAGTTACGATGAGCAGTTCTTC. The variable domain in full, completed from reference TRBV15 and TRBJ2-1, reads DAMVIQNPRYQVTQFGKPVTLSCSQTLNHNVMYWYQQKSSQAPKLLFHYYDKDFNNEADTPDNFQSRRPNTSFCFLDIRSPGLGDTAMYLCATDIIRGSYDEQFFGPGTRLTVL.

The genes are TRBV6-4 and TRBJ2-1, with 9 nucleotides matching TRBD2. CDR3 length: 15 residues. V gave up 3 bases and J gave up 9 bases; unmatched junction bases: 9. Germline V gene data show CDR1 as MRHNA and CDR2 as SNTAGT. In nucleotides, the CDR3 is TGTGCCAGCAGTGATGGGTTAGCGGGAGAGTTTGAGCAGTTCTTC. This codes for CASSDGLAGEFEQFF.

The V gene is TRBV5-4, the J gene TRBJ2-7, with 8 positions matching TRBD2. Germline-derived CDR1 and CDR2 are SGHNT and YYREEE (reference sequence). Trimming removed 4 bases from V and 4 bases from J; junction bases left unmatched: 13. The length of the CDR3 is 16 residues. CDR3: CASSHRLARTSYEQYF. Written as DNA, the CDR3 is TGTGCCAGCAGCCATAGACTAGCGCGAACATCTTACGAGCAGTACTTC.

The gene calls are TRBV30 and TRBJ2-2, with a possible D match to TRBD1 (6 bases). V dropped 4 bases and J dropped 2 bases, with 17 bases sitting between them. The germline V gene encodes CDR1 GTSNPN and CDR2 SVGIG (reference sequence). There are 16 residues in the CDR3. The CDR3 coding sequence is TGTGCCTGGACCCTACGGAGGACAGTAAACACCGGGGAGCTGTTTTTT. It codes for CAWTLRRTVNTGELFF.

J is TRBJ2-7 and V is TRBV28; D gene uncertain. Trimming pared 4 bases from V and 0 bases from J, leaving 16 bases between. This CDR3 spans 16 amino acids. CDR1 is MDHEN, CDR2 SYDVKM, per germline. For the CDR3, the DNA is TGTGCCAGCAGTTCCCCCGAGACAAGGAGCTCCTACGAGCAGTACTTC. Its protein is CASSSPETRSSYEQYF.

The rearrangement uses TRBV29-1 and TRBJ2-7; D possibly corresponds to TRBD2 (5 bases). V gave up 6 bases and J gave up 1 base, with 13 bases separating them. There are 13 residues in the CDR3. Germline V gene lookup returns CDR1 SQVTM and CDR2 ANQGSEA. The CDR3 DNA sequence: TGCAGCGTAGCCACTAGGCAATCCTACGAGCAGTACTTC. Amino acids: CSVATRQSYEQYF.

The CDR3 DNA reads as TGTGCCAGCAGCTTGGCCCCGGGGTTTGGGGCCAACGTCCTGACTTTC. Translated, it gives CASSLAPGFGANVLTF. The chain carries TRBV5-4 and TRBJ2-6, with D possibly TRBD2 on 5 matching bases. The V end lost 0 bases, the J end lost 3 bases, and 10 bases lay between the germline ends. The CDR3 is made up of 16 amino acids. Germline V gene sequence: CDR1 SGHNT, CDR2 YYREEE (reference sequence).

This chain links TRBV18 with TRBJ2-7; 10 nucleotides line up with TRBD1. V was clipped by 5 bases and J by 1 base; unmatched bases: 5. Germline CDR1 and CDR2: KGHSH and LQKENI. This CDR3 region has 15 residues. CDR3 coding DNA: TGTGCCAGCTCAACCCGACAGGGGGCTTCCTACGAGCAGTACTTC. Translated, it gives CASSTRQGASYEQYF.

The chain recombines TRBV9 with TRBJ1-2, with a possible D match to TRBD1 (5 bases). The CDR3 totals 13 residues. The germline V gene encodes CDR1 SGDLS and CDR2 YYNGEE. The V end lost 2 bases, the J end lost 7 bases, and 12 bases lay between the germline ends. In nucleotides, the CDR3 is TGTGCCAGCAGCGTCACGAGGGGCAGTGGCTACACCTTC. This codes for CASSVTRGSGYTF. Looking up the rest from reference TRBV9 and TRBJ1-2 gives the full variable domain: DSGVTQTPKHLITATGQRVTLRCSPRSGDLSVYWYQQSLDQGLQFLIQYYNGEERAKGNILERFSAQQFPDLHSELNLSSLELGDSALYFCASSVTRGSGYTFGSGTRLTVV.

The chain links TRBV7-9 to TRBJ1-2; D may be TRBD1 (5 bases). V was clipped by 1 base and J by 5 bases, with 11 bases between them. The CDR3 covers 14 residues. The germline gives CDR1 SEHNR, CDR2 FQNEAQ (reference sequence). As DNA, the CDR3 is TGTGCCAGCAGCTTAGGGCAGGGAGAGTATGGCTACACCTTC. Its protein is CASSLGQGEYGYTF.

The CDR3 protein is CASSLALGETYEQYF. The CDR3 DNA reads TGCGCCAGCAGCTTGGCCCTAGGGGAAACCTACGAGCAGTACTTC. The V call is TRBV5-1, the J call TRBJ2-7; D might be TRBD1 (5 bases). Trimming shortened V by 0 bases and J by 2 bases, and 12 bases separated the two germline ends. CDR1 is SGHRS and CDR2 is YFSETQ in the germline V gene. The CDR3 has 15 residues.